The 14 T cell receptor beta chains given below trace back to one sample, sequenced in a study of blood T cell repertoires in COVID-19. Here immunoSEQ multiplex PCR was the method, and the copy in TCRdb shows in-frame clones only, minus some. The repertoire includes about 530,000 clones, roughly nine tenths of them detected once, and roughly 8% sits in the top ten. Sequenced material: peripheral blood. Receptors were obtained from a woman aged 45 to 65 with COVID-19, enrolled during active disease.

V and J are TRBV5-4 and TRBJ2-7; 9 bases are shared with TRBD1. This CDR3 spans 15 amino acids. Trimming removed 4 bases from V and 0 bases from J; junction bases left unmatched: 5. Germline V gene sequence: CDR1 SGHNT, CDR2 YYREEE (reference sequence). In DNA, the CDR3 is TGTGCCAGCAGCGTACAGACAGGGGGCTCCTACGAGCAGTACTTC. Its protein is CASSVQTGGSYEQYF.

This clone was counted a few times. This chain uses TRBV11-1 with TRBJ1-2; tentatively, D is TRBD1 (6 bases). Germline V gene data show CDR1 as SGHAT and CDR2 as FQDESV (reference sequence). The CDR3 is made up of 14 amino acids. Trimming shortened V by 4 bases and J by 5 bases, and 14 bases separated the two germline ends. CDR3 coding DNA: TGTGCCAGCAGCTGGACAGTGGGGGAATATGGCTACACCTTC. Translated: CASSWTVGEYGYTF.

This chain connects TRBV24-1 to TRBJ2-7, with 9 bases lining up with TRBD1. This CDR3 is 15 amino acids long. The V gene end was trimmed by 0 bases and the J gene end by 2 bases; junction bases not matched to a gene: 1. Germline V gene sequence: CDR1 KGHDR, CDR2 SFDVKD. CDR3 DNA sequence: TGTGCCACCAGTGATTTGCGGGACAGGGCCTACGAGCAGTACTTC. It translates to CATSDLRDRAYEQYF.

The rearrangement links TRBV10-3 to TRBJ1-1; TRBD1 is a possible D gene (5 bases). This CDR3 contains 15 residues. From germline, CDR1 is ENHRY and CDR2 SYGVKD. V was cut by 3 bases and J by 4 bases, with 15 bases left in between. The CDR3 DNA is TGTGCCATCAGTGATCGGGGAGGTGGGGCCACTGAAGCTTTCTTT. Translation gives CAISDRGGGATEAFF.

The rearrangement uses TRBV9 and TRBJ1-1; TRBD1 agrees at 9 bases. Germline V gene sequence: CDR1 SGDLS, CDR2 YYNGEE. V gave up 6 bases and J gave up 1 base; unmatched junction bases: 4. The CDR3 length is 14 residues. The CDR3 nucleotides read TGTGCCAGCACCCGGACAGGGGCGAACACTGAAGCTTTCTTT. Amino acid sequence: CASTRTGANTEAFF.

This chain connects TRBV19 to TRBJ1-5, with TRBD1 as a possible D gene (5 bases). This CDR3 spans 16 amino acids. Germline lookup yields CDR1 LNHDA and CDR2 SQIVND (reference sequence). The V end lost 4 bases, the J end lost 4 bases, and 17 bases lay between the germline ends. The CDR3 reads CASSNAGWGGNQPQHF. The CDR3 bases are TGTGCCAGTAGTAACGCGGGGTGGGGCGGGAATCAGCCCCAGCATTTT. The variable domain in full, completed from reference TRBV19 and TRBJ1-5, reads DGGITQSPKYLFRKEGQNVTLSCEQNLNHDAMYWYRQDPGQGLRLIYYSQIVNDFQKGDIAEGYSVSREKKESFPLTVTSAQKNPTAFYLCASSNAGWGGNQPQHFGDGTRLSIL.

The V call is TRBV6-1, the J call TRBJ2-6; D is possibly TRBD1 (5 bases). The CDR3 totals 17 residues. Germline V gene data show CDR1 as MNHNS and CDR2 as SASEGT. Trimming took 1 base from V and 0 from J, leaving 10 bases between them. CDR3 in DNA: TGTGCCAGCAGTGAAGACCCAAGGGGCTCTGGGGCCAACGTCCTGACTTTC. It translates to CASSEDPRGSGANVLTF.

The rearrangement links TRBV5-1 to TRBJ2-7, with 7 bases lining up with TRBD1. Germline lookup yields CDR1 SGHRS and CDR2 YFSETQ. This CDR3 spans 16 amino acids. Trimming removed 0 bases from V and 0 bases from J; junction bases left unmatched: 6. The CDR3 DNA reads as TGCGCCAGCAGCTTGGCGGTGACAGGGAGCTCCTACGAGCAGTACTTC. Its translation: CASSLAVTGSSYEQYF. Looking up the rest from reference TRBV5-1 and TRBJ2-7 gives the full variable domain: KAGVTQTPRYLIKTRGQQVTLSCSPISGHRSVSWYQQTPGQGLQFLFEYFSETQRNKGNFPGRFSGRQFSNSRSEMNVSTLELGDSALYLCASSLAVTGSSYEQYFGPGTRLTVT.

The CDR3 reads CASSLSLAGGEKLFF. DNA for the CDR3: TGTGCCAGCAGTTTATCTTTGGCGGGAGGTGAAAAACTGTTTTTT. The V call is TRBV27, the J call TRBJ1-4; D is undetermined. Germline V gene data show CDR1 as MNHEY and CDR2 as SMNVEV (reference sequence). This CDR3 comprises 15 residues. The V end lost 0 bases, the J end lost 7 bases, and 12 bases lay between the germline ends.

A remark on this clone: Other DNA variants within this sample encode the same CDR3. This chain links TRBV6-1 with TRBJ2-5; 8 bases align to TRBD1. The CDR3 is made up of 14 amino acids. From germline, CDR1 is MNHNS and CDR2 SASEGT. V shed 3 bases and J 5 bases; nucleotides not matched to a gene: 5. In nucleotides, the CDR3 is TGTGCCAGCAGTGAGGCAGGGGGCCGGGAGACCCAGTACTTC. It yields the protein CASSEAGGRETQYF.

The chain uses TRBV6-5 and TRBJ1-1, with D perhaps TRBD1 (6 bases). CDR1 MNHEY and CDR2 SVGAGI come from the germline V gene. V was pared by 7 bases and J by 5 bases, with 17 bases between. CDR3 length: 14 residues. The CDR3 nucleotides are TGTGCCAGCAAGCTAACAGGGACGAGGACTGAAGCTTTCTTT. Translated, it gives CASKLTGTRTEAFF.

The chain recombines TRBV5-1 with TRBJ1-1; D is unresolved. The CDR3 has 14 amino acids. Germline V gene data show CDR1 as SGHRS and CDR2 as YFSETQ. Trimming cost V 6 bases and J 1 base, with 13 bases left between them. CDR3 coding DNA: TGCGCCAGCAAGTCCGGGTTTCCGAACACTGAAGCTTTCTTT. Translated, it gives CASKSGFPNTEAFF. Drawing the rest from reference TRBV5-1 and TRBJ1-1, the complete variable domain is KAGVTQTPRYLIKTRGQQVTLSCSPISGHRSVSWYQQTPGQGLQFLFEYFSETQRNKGNFPGRFSGRQFSNSRSEMNVSTLELGDSALYLCASKSGFPNTEAFFGQGTRLTVV.

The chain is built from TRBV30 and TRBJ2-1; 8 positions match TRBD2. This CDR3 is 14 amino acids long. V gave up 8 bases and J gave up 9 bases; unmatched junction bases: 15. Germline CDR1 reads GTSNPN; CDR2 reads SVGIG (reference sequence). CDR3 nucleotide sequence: TGTGCCCGGATAGCGGGGACCCACAACTGTGAGCAGTTCTTC. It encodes CARIAGTHNCEQFF.

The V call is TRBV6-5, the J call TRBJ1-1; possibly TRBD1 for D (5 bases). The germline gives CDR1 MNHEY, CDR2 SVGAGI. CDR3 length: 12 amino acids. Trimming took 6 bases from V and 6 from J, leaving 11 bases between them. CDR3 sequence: CASRLGGAEAFF. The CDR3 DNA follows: TGTGCCAGCAGACTCGGGGGGGCTGAAGCTTTCTTT.